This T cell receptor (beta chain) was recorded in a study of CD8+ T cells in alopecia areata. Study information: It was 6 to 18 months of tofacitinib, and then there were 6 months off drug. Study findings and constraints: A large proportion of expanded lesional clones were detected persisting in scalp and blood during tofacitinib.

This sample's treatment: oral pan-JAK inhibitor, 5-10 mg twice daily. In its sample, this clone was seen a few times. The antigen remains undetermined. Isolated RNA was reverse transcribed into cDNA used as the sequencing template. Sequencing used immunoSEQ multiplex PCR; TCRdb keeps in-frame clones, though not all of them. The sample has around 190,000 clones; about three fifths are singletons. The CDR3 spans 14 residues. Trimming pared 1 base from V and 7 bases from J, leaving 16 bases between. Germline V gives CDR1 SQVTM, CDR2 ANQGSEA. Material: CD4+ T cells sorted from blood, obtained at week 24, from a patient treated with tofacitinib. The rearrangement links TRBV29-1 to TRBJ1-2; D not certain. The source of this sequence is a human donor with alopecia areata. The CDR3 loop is CSVEALRRESGYTF. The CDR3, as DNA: TGCAGCGTTGAAGCCCTCAGGAGGGAGAGTGGCTACACCTTC.